The 16 T cell receptor beta chains presented below share a single source sample, sequenced in a study of glioma-infiltrating T cells. The iRepertoire nested amplicon-rescue multiplex PCR amplified TCR alpha and beta CDR3s from RNA. Via MiXCR, TCRdb re-called the multiplex PCR reads, giving one row per CDR3 protein. The sample lists 90,000 to 100,000 distinct CDR3 sequences; roughly 40% were seen once. Sequencing used glioma tissue, nonneoplastic brain tissue, or PBMCs (not recorded which). All receptors derive from a human donor with low-grade glioma or glioblastoma, undergoing nonglioma brain surgery, or in good health (not recorded which).

This clonotype was recorded once. The chain is built from TRBV2 and TRBJ2-7, with a possible D match to TRBD1 (6 bases). With 6 bases removed from V and 3 bases from J, the gap between germline ends came to 21 bases. The CDR3 runs to 16 residues. Germline assignment: CDR1 SNHLY and CDR2 FYNNEI. As DNA, the CDR3 is TGTGCCAGCAGACCCACCGGGATAAGGGGGTACTACGAGCAGTACTTC. Its translation is CASRPTGIRGYYEQYF.

A note on this clonotype: This could be a read error, since a much larger clone is one nucleotide away. V usage is TRBV11-2 and J usage is TRBJ2-7, with D perhaps assigned TRBD1 or TRBD2 (5 bases each). Germline V gives CDR1 SGHAT, CDR2 FQNNGV. This CDR3 spans 18 amino acids. The CDR3 region has the DNA TGTGCCAGCAGCTTAGGTTCCCCAGCGGTGGGGACCTCCTACAAGCAGTACTTC. Amino acid sequence: CASSLGSPAVGTSYKQYF.

The V gene is TRBV20-1, the J gene TRBJ2-7, with 8 bases identical to TRBD2. V was pared by 0 bases and J by 3 bases, with 7 bases of the junction left unmatched. Germline V gene data show CDR1 as DFQATT and CDR2 as SNEGSKA (reference sequence). The CDR3 extends over 15 amino acids. The CDR3 bases are TGCAGTGCTAGAGATAAGGCGGGAGGCTACTACGAGCAGTACTTC. Amino acids: CSARDKAGGYYEQYF.

This clonotype was seen repeatedly, ten times or more. V usage is TRBV6-1 and J usage is TRBJ2-7, with TRBD1 matching over 7 bases. Per germline, CDR1 MNHNS and CDR2 SASEGT. The CDR3 contains 15 residues. Unmatched junction bases numbered 6, after V lost 2 bases and J lost 2 bases. The CDR3 sequence is CASSEMGQMTYEQYF. The CDR3 DNA reads as TGTGCCAGCAGTGAAATGGGACAGATGACCTACGAGCAGTACTTC.

This clonotype has a single count. The chain has TRBV20-1 and TRBJ2-4; 7 bases fit TRBD1. Germline V gene data show CDR1 as DFQATT and CDR2 as SNEGSKA (reference sequence). CDR3 size: 13 residues. The V and J ends lost 4 bases and 1 base, in that order; junction bases with no gene match: 1. CDR3 in DNA: TGCAGTGCTATACAGGGGGCCAAAAACATTCAGTACTTC. Translating it yields CSAIQGAKNIQYF.

The V call is TRBV15, the J call TRBJ2-7; 7 nucleotides agree with TRBD1. The CDR3 is made up of 15 amino acids. Germline CDR1 and CDR2: LNHNV and YYDKDF (reference sequence). Trimming removed 4 bases from V and 7 bases from J; junction bases left unmatched: 13. The CDR3 bases are TGTGCCACCAGCACGGACAGGAGCTCCTACAAAGAGCAGTACTTC. Amino acid sequence: CATSTDRSSYKEQYF.

The genes are TRBV6-2 or TRBV6-3 and TRBJ2-1, with D perhaps given as TRBD1 or TRBD2 (5 bases each). V lost 10 bases, J lost 9 bases, and 28 bases lay in between. The CDR3 runs 16 residues. Germline CDR1 reads MNHEY; CDR2 reads SVGEGT. As DNA, the CDR3 is TGTGCCATAGGGGAGAGGGCGGACGGGGAGAACACTGAGCAGTTCTTC. Translating gives CAIGERADGENTEQFF.

This clonotype turned up a few times. This may arise from a read error, as a much more abundant clone is one base away. The chain carries TRBV7-2 and TRBJ2-1; TRBD2 matches 11 bases. The J call could be wrong; TRBJ2-7 is a better fit for the DNA end. The germline V gene has CDR1 SGHTA and CDR2 FQGNSA. The CDR3 loop spans 17 amino acids. The CDR3 DNA sequence: TGTGCCAGCAGCTTTAGGACTAGCGGGCTACTTTGGAATGAGCAGTACTTC. Its protein is CASSFRTSGLLWNEQYF.

This clonotype was counted once. Here the CDR3 reads CASSRGRTEAFF. Here the CDR3 DNA reads TGTGCCAGCAGTCGAGGGCGGACTGAAGCTTTCTTT. V and J are TRBV2 and TRBJ1-1; D gene uncertain. The CDR3 has 12 amino acids. Trimming removed 5 bases at V and 5 bases at J, with 9 bases between. Germline CDR1 SNHLY, CDR2 FYNNEI.

This clonotype was seen repeatedly, ten times or more. The chain uses TRBV12-3 or TRBV12-4 and TRBJ2-7, with D possibly matching TRBD1 (6 bases). Trimming removed 5 bases at V and 3 bases at J, with 11 bases between. The CDR3 has 13 amino acids. Written as DNA, the CDR3 is TGTGCCAGCAGTGGGGACACCTTCTACGAGCAGTACTTC. This codes for CASSGDTFYEQYF.

CDR3 in DNA: TGCAGGGATGAGGGAGTTCTGTATGCTGAAGCTTTCTTT. It encodes CRDEGVLYAEAFF. The rearrangement joins TRBV20-1 to TRBJ1-1; no firm D call. The CDR3 has 13 amino acids. CDR1 and CDR2 from the germline V gene are DFQATT and SNEGSKA (reference sequence).

This clonotype appeared many times. The chain joins TRBV19 to TRBJ2-1, with 9 bases aligning to TRBD2. Germline CDR1 reads LNHDA; CDR2 reads SQIVND (reference sequence). The CDR3 is 15 residues long. The V and J ends lost 4 bases and 4 bases, in that order; junction bases with no gene match: 5. CDR3 protein: CASSKGLARYNEQFF. CDR3 DNA sequence: TGTGCCAGTAGTAAAGGACTAGCGAGGTACAATGAGCAGTTCTTC.

CDR3 in DNA: TGTGCCAGCAGTGATATTCGGGCCGACAGGGCTTATGGCTACACCTTC. Its protein product is CASSDIRADRAYGYTF. The V call is TRBV27, the J call TRBJ1-2, with 7 bases aligning to TRBD1. With V trimmed by 5 bases and J by 5 bases, 14 bases remained unmatched. From germline, CDR1 is MNHEY and CDR2 SMNVEV (reference sequence). The CDR3 runs to 16 residues.

Notes on this clonotype: Germline and junction disagree at one end, which may indicate a read error. V is TRBV7-2 and J is TRBJ2-2, with a tentative D call TRBD2 (5 bases). Germline loops: CDR1 SGHTA, CDR2 FQGNSA. The CDR3 is 14 amino acids. CDR3 protein: CASSFELSTGVLFF. The CDR3 DNA is TGTGCCAGCAGCTTTGAACTTAGCACCGGGGTGCTGTTTTTT.

This clonotype was recorded at least ten times. The CDR3 here is CASRIAIPGETQYF. CDR3 in DNA: TGTGCCAGCAGAATCGCTATCCCGGGGGAGACCCAGTACTTC. The rearrangement links TRBV6-2 or TRBV6-3 to TRBJ2-5; perhaps TRBD2 as D (5 bases). Germline lookup yields CDR1 MNHEY and CDR2 SVGEGT. The CDR3 consists of 14 residues. V lost 6 bases, J lost 5 bases, and 16 bases lay in between.

This clonotype was seen just once. The V call is TRBV7-2, the J call TRBJ2-1; no clear D. Germline CDR1 SGHTA, CDR2 FQGNSA. The CDR3 runs to 16 residues. Trimming left V 6 bases short and J 2 bases short, with 17 bases between. CDR3 sequence: CASSYSQDATYNEQFF. For the CDR3, the DNA is TGTGCCAGCAGTTATTCCCAAGACGCTACCTACAATGAGCAGTTCTTC.